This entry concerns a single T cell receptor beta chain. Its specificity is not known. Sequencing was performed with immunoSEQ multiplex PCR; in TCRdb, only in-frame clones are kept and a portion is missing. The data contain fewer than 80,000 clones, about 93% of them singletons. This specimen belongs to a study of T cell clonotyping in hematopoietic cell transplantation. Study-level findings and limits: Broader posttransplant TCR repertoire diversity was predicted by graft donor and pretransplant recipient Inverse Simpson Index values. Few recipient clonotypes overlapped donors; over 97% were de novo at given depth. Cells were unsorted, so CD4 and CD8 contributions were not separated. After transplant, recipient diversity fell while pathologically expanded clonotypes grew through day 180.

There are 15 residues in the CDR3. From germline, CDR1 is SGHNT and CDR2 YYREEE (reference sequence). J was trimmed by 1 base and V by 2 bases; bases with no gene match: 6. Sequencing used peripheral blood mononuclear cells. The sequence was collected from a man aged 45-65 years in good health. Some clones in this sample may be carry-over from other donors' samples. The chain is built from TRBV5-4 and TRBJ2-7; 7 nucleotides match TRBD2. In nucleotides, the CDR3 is TGTGCCAGCAGCTTTGACGGCGGGGGATCCTACGAGCAGTACTTC. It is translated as CASSFDGGGSYEQYF.